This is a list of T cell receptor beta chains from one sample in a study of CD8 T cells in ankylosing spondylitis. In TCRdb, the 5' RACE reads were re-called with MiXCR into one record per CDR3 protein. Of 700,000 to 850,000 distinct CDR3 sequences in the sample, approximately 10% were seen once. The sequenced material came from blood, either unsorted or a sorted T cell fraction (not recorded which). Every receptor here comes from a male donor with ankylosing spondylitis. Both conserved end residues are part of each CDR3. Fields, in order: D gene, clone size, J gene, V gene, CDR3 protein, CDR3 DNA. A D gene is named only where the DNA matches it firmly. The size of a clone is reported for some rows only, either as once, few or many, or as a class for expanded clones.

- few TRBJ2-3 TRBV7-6 CASSIYREGPLNTQYF TGTGCCAGCAGCATATACAGGGAAGGACCCCTAAATACGCAGTATTTT
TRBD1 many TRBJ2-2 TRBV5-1 CASSPDRGTGELFF TGTGCCAGCAGCCCCGACAGGGGTACCGGGGAGCTGTTTTTT
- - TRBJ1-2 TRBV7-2 CASSPRGGATSNYGYTF TGTGCCAGCAGCCCGAGGGGAGGGGCTACCTCTAACTATGGCTACACCTTC
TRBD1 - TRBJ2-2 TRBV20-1 CSGGGGSGELFF TGCAGTGGAGGGGGCGGATCCGGGGAGCTGTTTTTT
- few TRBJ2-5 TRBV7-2 CASSLAPNQETQYF TGTGCCAGCAGCTTAGCGCCTAACCAAGAGACCCAGTACTTC
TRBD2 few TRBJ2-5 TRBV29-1 CSVGKSGRRETQYF TGCAGCGTTGGGAAAAGCGGGAGGAGAGAGACCCAGTACTTC
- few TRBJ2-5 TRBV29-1 CSVEVGGGETQYF TGCAGCGTTGAAGTAGGGGGAGGAGAGACCCAGTACTTC
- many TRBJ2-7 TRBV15 CATSRDYGNSYEQYF TGTGCCACCAGCAGAGATTACGGGAACTCCTACGAGCAGTACTTC
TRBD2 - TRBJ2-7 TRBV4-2 CASSLPVGTSISHEQYF TGTGCCAGCAGCCTCCCTGTTGGGACTAGCATCTCTCACGAGCAGTACTTC
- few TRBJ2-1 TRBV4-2 CASSQDQASGEQFF TGTGCCAGCAGCCAAGATCAGGCGTCTGGTGAGCAGTTCTTC